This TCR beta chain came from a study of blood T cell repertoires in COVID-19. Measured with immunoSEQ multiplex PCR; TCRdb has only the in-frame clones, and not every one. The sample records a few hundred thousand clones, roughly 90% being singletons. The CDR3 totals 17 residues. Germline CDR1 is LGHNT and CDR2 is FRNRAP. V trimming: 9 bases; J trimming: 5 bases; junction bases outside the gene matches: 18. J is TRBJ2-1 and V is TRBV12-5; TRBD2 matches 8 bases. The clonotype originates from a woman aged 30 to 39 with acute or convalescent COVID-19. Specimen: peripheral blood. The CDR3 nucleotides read TGTGCTAGCCGGGGTCGAGCGGGAGCGGGCAGGGACAATGAGCAGTTCTTC. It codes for CASRGRAGAGRDNEQFF. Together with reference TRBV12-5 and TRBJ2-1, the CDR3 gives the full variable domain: DARVTQTPRHKVTEMGQEVTMRCQPILGHNTVFWYRQTMMQGLELLAYFRNRAPLDDSGMPKDRFSAEMPDATLATLKIQPSEPRDSAVYFCASRGRAGAGRDNEQFFGPGTRLTVL.